A single sample gave rise to the 22 T cell receptor beta chains below, sequenced in a study of blood T cell repertoires in COVID-19. Produced via immunoSEQ multiplex PCR; TCRdb's table is partial and in-frame only. The sample lists around 250,000 clones; 80% to 90% were seen once. The sample consisted of PBMCs or T cells enriched from blood (not recorded which). All receptors derive from a woman aged 45-60 years who had recovered from COVID-19.

CDR3 coding DNA: TGTGCCAGCTCATCGGGGACTAGCGAGTTAAACATTCAGTACTTC. It specifies CASSSGTSELNIQYF. The rearrangement links TRBV18 to TRBJ2-4; 10 bases match TRBD2. There are 15 residues in the CDR3. The trim removed 5 bases at V and 6 bases at J, leaving 7 bases unmatched. Looked up from germline, CDR1 is KGHSH and CDR2 is LQKENI.

This clone was detected only a few times. The chain recombines TRBV10-3 with TRBJ2-7; TRBD2 might be the D (6 bases). Trimming took off 6 bases at V and 1 base at J, with 13 bases between the two ends. The length of the CDR3 is 14 residues. Germline V gene sequence: CDR1 ENHRY, CDR2 SYGVKD. CDR3 DNA: TGTGCCATCAGGGGGGTAGCGGCATCCTACGAGCAGTACTTC. This gives the protein CAIRGVAASYEQYF.

The rearrangement uses TRBV9 and TRBJ2-5, with D maybe TRBD1 (6 bases). The germline V and J ends were trimmed by 0 bases and 2 bases, with 8 bases remaining between them. The CDR3 contains 14 residues. In germline, CDR1 is SGDLS, CDR2 YYNGEE. The CDR3 protein is CASSVDRAQETQYF. In DNA, the CDR3 is TGTGCCAGCAGCGTAGACAGGGCACAAGAGACCCAGTACTTC.

The chain recombines TRBV27 with TRBJ1-6; D may be TRBD1 (5 bases). The CDR3 length is 17 residues. The V gene lost 4 bases and the J gene lost 7 bases, with 20 bases spanning the gap. The germline V gene has CDR1 MNHEY and CDR2 SMNVEV (reference sequence). The CDR3: CASSSRLGQGGNSPLHF. The CDR3 DNA follows: TGTGCCAGCAGTTCGAGGCTCGGGCAGGGAGGAAATTCACCCCTCCACTTT.

This rearrangement joins TRBV18 to TRBJ1-6, with D uncertain. This CDR3 contains 14 residues. Trimming removed 0 bases from V and 8 bases from J, with 8 bases in between. Looked up from germline, CDR1 is KGHSH and CDR2 is LQKENI. The CDR3 nucleotides read TGTGCCAGCTCACCACCAGATACTCATTCACCCCTCCACTTT. This codes for CASSPPDTHSPLHF.

V and J are TRBV5-1 and TRBJ2-7; TRBD2 might be the D (6 bases). CDR3 length equals 15 residues. Looked up from germline, CDR1 is SGHRS and CDR2 is YFSETQ. Trimming took 2 bases from V and 1 from J, leaving 13 bases between them. The CDR3 sequence is CASSFGAGLSYEQYF. CDR3 nucleotides: TGCGCCAGCAGCTTTGGGGCGGGGTTATCCTACGAGCAGTACTTC.

The rearrangement links TRBV6-4 to TRBJ2-3; the match to TRBD1 covers 9 bases. Germline-derived CDR1 and CDR2 are MRHNA and SNTAGT. The V gene end was trimmed by 4 bases and the J gene end by 6 bases; junction bases not matched to a gene: 8. The CDR3 has 15 residues. The DNA of the CDR3 is TGTGCCAGCAGTGCAAGGACAGGGGTAACGGATACGCAGTATTTT. This gives the protein CASSARTGVTDTQYF.

This chain joins TRBV7-2 and TRBJ1-6; 9 positions agree with TRBD1. This CDR3 has 17 amino acids. Looked up from germline, CDR1 is SGHTA and CDR2 is FQGNSA. V dropped 3 bases and J dropped 10; count of bases not matched to a gene: 13. CDR3 protein: CASSFTPSDRGGSPLHF. CDR3 nucleotides: TGTGCCAGCAGCTTTACCCCCTCGGACAGGGGAGGATCACCCCTCCACTTT. The full variable domain, rest sourced from reference TRBV7-2 and TRBJ1-6, is GAGVSQSPSNKVTEKGKDVELRCDPISGHTALYWYRQSLGQGLEFLIYFQGNSAPDKSGLPSDRFSAERTGGSVSTLTIQRTQQEDSAVYLCASSFTPSDRGGSPLHFGNGTRLTVT.

The V call is TRBV5-5, the J call TRBJ2-3, with a possible D match to TRBD1 (6 bases). Germline V lookup: CDR1 SGHKS, CDR2 YYEKEE (reference sequence). V dropped 1 base and J dropped 6 bases, with 6 bases sitting between them. The CDR3 length is 12 residues. The CDR3 DNA follows: TGTGCCAGCAGCTTGAGGGGGGATACGCAGTATTTT. This translates into CASSLRGDTQYF.

V gene TRBV7-3 combines with J gene TRBJ2-1, with a tentative D call TRBD2 (5 bases). The CDR3 spans 15 residues. Trimming shortened V by 2 bases and J by 3 bases, and 11 bases separated the two germline ends. Germline CDR1 and CDR2: SGHTA and FQGTGA. CDR3 protein: CASSLDTGFYNEQFF. DNA for the CDR3: TGTGCCAGCAGCTTAGACACGGGATTCTACAATGAGCAGTTCTTC.

This rearrangement joins TRBV21-1 to TRBJ2-7; the table's D call, TRBD2, has no DNA check behind it. TRBV21-1 is shown as a pseudogene. CDR3 length: 15 residues. The CDR3, as DNA: TGTGCCAGCAGTTGGCTGCGGGAGGGACGCGTCGAGCAGTACTTC. This gives the protein CASSWLREGRVEQYF.

The V call is TRBV27, the J call TRBJ1-6; D is perhaps TRBD1 (5 bases). The CDR3 extends over 15 amino acids. Trimming took off 2 bases at V and 2 bases at J, with 7 bases between the two ends. In germline, CDR1 is MNHEY, CDR2 SMNVEV (reference sequence). CDR3 bases: TGTGCCAGCAGTTTAGGGGGGGCCTATAATTCACCCCTCCACTTT. Its translation: CASSLGGAYNSPLHF.

The J gene is TRBJ2-1, the V gene TRBV13, with 7 bases matching TRBD2. Per the germline V gene, CDR1 is PRHDT and CDR2 is FYEKMQ (reference sequence). The J segment lost 5 bases and the V segment lost 5 bases, leaving 9 bases of the junction unmatched. The CDR3 extends over 15 amino acids. CDR3: CASSPRLAPNNEQFF. DNA of the CDR3: TGTGCCAGCAGCCCCCGACTAGCTCCAAACAATGAGCAGTTCTTC.

J is TRBJ2-1 and V is TRBV2, with 11 bases that match TRBD2. Unmatched junction bases numbered 4, after V lost 5 bases and J lost 1 base. The CDR3 sequence is 16 residues long. From germline, CDR1 is SNHLY and CDR2 FYNNEI. Here the CDR3 reads CASSRRLAGSYNEQFF. The CDR3 DNA reads TGTGCCAGCAGTCGACGACTAGCGGGATCCTACAATGAGCAGTTCTTC.

V usage is TRBV7-9 and J usage is TRBJ1-6; 8 bases line up with TRBD1. Trimming removed 3 bases from V and 7 bases from J; junction bases left unmatched: 2. The CDR3 runs to 14 residues. CDR1 is SEHNR and CDR2 is FQNEAQ in the germline V gene (reference sequence). The CDR3 loop reads CASSLGQENSPLHF. For the CDR3, the DNA is TGTGCCAGCAGCTTGGGACAGGAAAATTCACCCCTCCACTTT. Full variable domain (outside the CDR3, taken from reference TRBV7-9 and TRBJ1-6): DTGVSQNPRHKITKRGQNVTFRCDPISEHNRLYWYRQTLGQGPEFLTYFQNEAQLEKSRLLSDRFSAERPKGSFSTLEIQRTEQGDSAMYLCASSLGQENSPLHFGNGTRLTVT.

The rearrangement joins TRBV5-4 to TRBJ1-1; D is undetermined. Trimming cost V 0 bases and J 4 bases, with 7 bases left between them. CDR1 and CDR2 from the germline V gene are SGHNT and YYREEE (reference sequence). The CDR3 is 13 amino acids. CDR3 amino acids: CASSLVSSTEAFF. The CDR3 DNA follows: TGTGCCAGCAGCTTGGTGTCCAGCACTGAAGCTTTCTTT.

This sequence joins TRBV4-1 and TRBJ2-4; D may be TRBD2 (5 bases). The CDR3 covers 17 residues. Trimming cost V 0 bases and J 6 bases, with 18 bases left between them. Germline V gives CDR1 MGHRA, CDR2 YSYEKL. The CDR3 sequence: CASSQEPTSGLRNIQYF. The CDR3 DNA reads TGCGCCAGCAGCCAAGAACCGACAAGCGGCCTGCGAAACATTCAGTACTTC.

V usage is TRBV5-1 and J usage is TRBJ2-5, with TRBD1 identical over 9 bases. Per the germline V gene, CDR1 is SGHRS and CDR2 is YFSETQ. With V trimmed by 4 bases and J by 0 bases, 7 bases remained unmatched. The CDR3 loop spans 16 amino acids. The CDR3 here is CASSDGGQGYQETQYF. The DNA of the CDR3 is TGCGCCAGCAGCGATGGGGGACAGGGATACCAAGAGACCCAGTACTTC.

The chain uses TRBV9 and TRBJ2-1; TRBD2 might be the D (6 bases). Trimming pared 1 base from V and 4 bases from J, leaving 15 bases between. CDR1 is SGDLS, CDR2 YYNGEE, per germline. The CDR3 is made up of 16 amino acids. The CDR3 DNA reads as TGTGCCAGCAGCGTAAAGTCGGGACTCCCATACAATGAGCAGTTCTTC. This gives the protein CASSVKSGLPYNEQFF.

The chain is built from TRBV5-6 and TRBJ1-2, with 7 bases that match TRBD1. The germline V gene has CDR1 SGHDT and CDR2 YYEEEE. V shed 4 bases and J 5 bases; nucleotides not matched to a gene: 17. The CDR3 length is 17 residues. The CDR3 loop reads CASSLPDYRGGWYGYTF. CDR3 nucleotides: TGTGCCAGCAGCCTGCCCGACTACAGGGGTGGATGGTATGGCTACACCTTC. Full variable domain (rest looked up from reference TRBV5-6 and TRBJ1-2): DAGVTQSPTHLIKTRGQQVTLRCSPKSGHDTVSWYQQALGQGPQFIFQYYEEEERQRGNFPDRFSGHQFPNYSSELNVNALLLGDSALYLCASSLPDYRGGWYGYTFGSGTRLTVV.

V gene TRBV6-5 combines with J gene TRBJ1-1; D remains unclear. Germline CDR1 MNHEY, CDR2 SVGAGI. This CDR3 has 13 amino acids. V shed 3 bases and J shed 4 bases, with 9 bases lying between them. The CDR3 reads CASSYRRSTEAFF. In DNA, the CDR3 is TGTGCCAGCAGTTATCGGAGATCCACTGAAGCTTTCTTT.

This clone was observed a single time. The chain carries TRBV2 and TRBJ1-5; no definite D call. CDR3 size: 13 residues. CDR1 SNHLY and CDR2 FYNNEI come from the germline V gene. V gave up 5 bases and J gave up 3 bases, with 8 bases separating them. The CDR3 is CASSWRDNQPQHF. The DNA for the CDR3 is TGTGCCAGCAGTTGGAGGGACAATCAGCCCCAGCATTTT.